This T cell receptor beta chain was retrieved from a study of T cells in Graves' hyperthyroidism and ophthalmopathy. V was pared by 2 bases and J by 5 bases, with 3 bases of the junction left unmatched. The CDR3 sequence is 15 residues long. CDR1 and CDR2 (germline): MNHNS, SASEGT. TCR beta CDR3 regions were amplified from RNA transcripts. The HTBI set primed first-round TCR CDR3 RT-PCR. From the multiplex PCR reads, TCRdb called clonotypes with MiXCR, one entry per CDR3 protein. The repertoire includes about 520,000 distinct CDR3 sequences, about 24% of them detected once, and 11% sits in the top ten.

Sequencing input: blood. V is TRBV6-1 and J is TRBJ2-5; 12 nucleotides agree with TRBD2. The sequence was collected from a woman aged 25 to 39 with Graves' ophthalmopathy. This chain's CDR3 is CASSELAGGLETQYF. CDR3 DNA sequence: TGTGCCAGCAGTGAACTAGCGGGGGGGTTGGAGACCCAGTACTTC.